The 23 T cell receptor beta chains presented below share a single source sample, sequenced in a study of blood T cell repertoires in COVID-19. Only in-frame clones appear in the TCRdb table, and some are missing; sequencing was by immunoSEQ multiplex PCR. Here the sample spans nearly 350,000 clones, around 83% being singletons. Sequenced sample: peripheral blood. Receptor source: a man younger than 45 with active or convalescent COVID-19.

CDR3 loop: CASSVEGAGAGGYTF. CDR3 in DNA: TGTGCCAGCAGCGTAGAAGGGGCAGGGGCCGGCGGCTACACCTTC. V gene TRBV9 combines with J gene TRBJ1-2; D is possibly TRBD1 (6 bases). CDR3 length: 15 residues. Deletions cut 0 bases from V and 8 bases from J, with 17 bases between. Per the germline V gene, CDR1 is SGDLS and CDR2 is YYNGEE.

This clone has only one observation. The CDR3 is CASSLTEFNQPQHF. The CDR3 DNA reads TGTGCCAGCAGTCTGACAGAGTTCAATCAGCCCCAGCATTTT. V usage is TRBV5-5 and J usage is TRBJ1-5; D possibly corresponds to TRBD1 (5 bases). In germline, CDR1 is SGHKS, CDR2 YYEKEE (reference sequence). The length of the CDR3 is 14 residues. Trimming shortened V by 5 bases and J by 3 bases, and 12 bases separated the two germline ends.

This CDR3 is CASSYHRRQGTTEAFF. CDR3 DNA sequence: TGTGCCAGCAGTTACCATCGAAGGCAGGGTACCACTGAAGCTTTCTTT. V and J are TRBV6-5 and TRBJ1-1, with D possibly matching TRBD1 (5 bases). The V end lost 2 bases, the J end lost 4 bases, and 17 bases lay between the germline ends. The CDR3 extends over 16 amino acids. The V gene's germline CDR1 is MNHEY and CDR2 SVGAGI.

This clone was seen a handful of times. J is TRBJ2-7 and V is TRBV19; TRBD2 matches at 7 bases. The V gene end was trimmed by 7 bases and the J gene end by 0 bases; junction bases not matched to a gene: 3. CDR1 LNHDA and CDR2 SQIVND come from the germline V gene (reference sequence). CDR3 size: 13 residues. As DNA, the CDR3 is TGTGCCAGTAACGGGGGGAGCTCCTACGAGCAGTACTTC. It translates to CASNGGSSYEQYF. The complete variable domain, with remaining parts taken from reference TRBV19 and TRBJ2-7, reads DGGITQSPKYLFRKEGQNVTLSCEQNLNHDAMYWYRQDPGQGLRLIYYSQIVNDFQKGDIAEGYSVSREKKESFPLTVTSAQKNPTAFYLCASNGGSSYEQYFGPGTRLTVT.

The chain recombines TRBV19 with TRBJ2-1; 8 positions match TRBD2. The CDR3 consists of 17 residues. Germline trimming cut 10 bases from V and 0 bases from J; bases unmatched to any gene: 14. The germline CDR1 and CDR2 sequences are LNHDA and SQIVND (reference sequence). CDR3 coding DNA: TGTGCCACCGCGACTAGCGTATTAAGGAGCTCCTACAATGAGCAGTTCTTC. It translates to CATATSVLRSSYNEQFF.

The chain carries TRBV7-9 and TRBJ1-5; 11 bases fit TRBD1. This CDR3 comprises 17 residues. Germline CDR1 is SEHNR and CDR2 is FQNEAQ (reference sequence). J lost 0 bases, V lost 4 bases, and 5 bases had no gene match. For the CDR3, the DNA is TGTGCCAGCAGCTGGACAGGGGGCGGGTATAGCAATCAGCCCCAGCATTTT. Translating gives CASSWTGGGYSNQPQHF.

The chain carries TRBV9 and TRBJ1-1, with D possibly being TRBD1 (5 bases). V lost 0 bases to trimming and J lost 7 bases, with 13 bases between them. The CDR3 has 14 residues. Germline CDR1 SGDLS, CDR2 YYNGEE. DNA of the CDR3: TGTGCCAGCAGCGTAGACTTGGGGCCCCTTGAAGCTTTCTTT. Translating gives CASSVDLGPLEAFF. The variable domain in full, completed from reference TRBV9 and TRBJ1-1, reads DSGVTQTPKHLITATGQRVTLRCSPRSGDLSVYWYQQSLDQGLQFLIQYYNGEERAKGNILERFSAQQFPDLHSELNLSSLELGDSALYFCASSVDLGPLEAFFGQGTRLTVV.

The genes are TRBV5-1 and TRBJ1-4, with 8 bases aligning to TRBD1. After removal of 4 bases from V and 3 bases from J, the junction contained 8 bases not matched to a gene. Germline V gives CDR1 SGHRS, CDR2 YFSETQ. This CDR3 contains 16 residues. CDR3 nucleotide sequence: TGCGCCAGCAGCGAAGGACAGGGACGGTCTAATGAAAAACTGTTTTTT. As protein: CASSEGQGRSNEKLFF.

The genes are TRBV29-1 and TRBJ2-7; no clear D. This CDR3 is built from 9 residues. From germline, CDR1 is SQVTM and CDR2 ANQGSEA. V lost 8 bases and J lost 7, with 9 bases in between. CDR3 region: CSPETEQYF. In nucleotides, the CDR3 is TGCAGCCCCGAGACTGAGCAGTACTTC.

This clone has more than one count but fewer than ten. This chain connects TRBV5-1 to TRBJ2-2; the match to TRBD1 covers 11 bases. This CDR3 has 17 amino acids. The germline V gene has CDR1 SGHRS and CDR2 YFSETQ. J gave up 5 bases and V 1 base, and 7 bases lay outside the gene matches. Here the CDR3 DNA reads TGCGCCAGCAGCTTGACCGGCGGGACAGGGGGGACCGGGGAGCTGTTTTTT. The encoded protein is CASSLTGGTGGTGELFF.

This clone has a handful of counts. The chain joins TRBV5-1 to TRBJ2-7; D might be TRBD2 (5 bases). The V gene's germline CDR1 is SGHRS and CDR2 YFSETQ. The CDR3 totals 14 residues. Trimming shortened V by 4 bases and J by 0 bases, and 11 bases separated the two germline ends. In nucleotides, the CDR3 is TGCGCCAGCAGCCCTTATACTAGCTCCTACGAGCAGTACTTC. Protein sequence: CASSPYTSSYEQYF.

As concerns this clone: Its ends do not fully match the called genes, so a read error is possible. In DNA form, the CDR3 reads TGTGCCAGCAGGGAAGGACAGGGGCCCCCCTATGGCTACACCTTC. It specifies CASREGQGPPYGYTF. The gene calls are TRBV6-1 and TRBJ1-2, with TRBD1 matching over 9 bases. The CDR3 totals 15 residues. The germline gives CDR1 MNHNS, CDR2 SASEGT.

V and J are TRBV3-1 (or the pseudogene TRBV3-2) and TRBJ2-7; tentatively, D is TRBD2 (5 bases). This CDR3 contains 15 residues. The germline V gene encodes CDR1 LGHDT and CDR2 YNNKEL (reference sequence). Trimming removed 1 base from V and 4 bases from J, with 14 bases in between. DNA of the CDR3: TGTGCCAGCAGCCAAGGGGGAGTGTTAATTTACGAGCAGTACTTC. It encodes CASSQGGVLIYEQYF.

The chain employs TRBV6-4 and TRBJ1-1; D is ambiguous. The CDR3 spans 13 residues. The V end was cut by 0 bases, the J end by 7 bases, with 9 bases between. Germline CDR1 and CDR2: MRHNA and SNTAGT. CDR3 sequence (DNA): TGTGCCAGCAGTGACTCCTTGCGGGGTGAAGCTTTCTTT. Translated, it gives CASSDSLRGEAFF.

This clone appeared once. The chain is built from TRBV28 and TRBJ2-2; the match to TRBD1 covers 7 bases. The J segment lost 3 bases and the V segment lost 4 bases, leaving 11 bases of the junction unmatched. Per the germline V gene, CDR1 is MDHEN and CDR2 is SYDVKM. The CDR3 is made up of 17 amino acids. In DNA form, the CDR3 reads TGTGCCAGCAGTTCTCCGGTGAGACAGGGCCACACCGGGGAGCTGTTTTTT. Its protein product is CASSSPVRQGHTGELFF.

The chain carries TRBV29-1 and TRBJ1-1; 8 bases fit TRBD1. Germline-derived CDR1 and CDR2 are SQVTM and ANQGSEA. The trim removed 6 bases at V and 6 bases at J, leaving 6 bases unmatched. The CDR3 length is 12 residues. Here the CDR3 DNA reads TGCAGCGTAAACAGGGGGAGGGCTGAAGCTTTCTTT. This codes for CSVNRGRAEAFF.

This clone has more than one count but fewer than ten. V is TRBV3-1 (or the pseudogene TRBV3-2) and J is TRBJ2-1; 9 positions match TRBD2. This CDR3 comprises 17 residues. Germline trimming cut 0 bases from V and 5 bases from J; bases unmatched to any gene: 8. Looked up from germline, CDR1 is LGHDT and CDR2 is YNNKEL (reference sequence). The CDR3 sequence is CASSQDKPSGVNNEQFF. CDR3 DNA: TGTGCCAGCAGCCAAGATAAGCCTAGCGGGGTCAACAATGAGCAGTTCTTC.

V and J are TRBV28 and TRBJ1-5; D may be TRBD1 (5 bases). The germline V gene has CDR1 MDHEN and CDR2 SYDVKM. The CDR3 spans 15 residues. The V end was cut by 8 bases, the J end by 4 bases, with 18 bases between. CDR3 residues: CASGGVQGGNQPQHF. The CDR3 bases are TGTGCCAGCGGGGGGGTTCAGGGAGGAAATCAGCCCCAGCATTTT.

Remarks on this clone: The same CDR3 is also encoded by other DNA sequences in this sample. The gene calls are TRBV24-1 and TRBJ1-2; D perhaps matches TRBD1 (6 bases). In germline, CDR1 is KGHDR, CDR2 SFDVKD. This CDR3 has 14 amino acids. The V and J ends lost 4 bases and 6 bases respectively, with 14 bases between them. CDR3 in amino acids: CATSDPGQGNGYTF. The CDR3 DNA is TGTGCCACCAGTGACCCGGGACAAGGAAATGGCTACACCTTC.

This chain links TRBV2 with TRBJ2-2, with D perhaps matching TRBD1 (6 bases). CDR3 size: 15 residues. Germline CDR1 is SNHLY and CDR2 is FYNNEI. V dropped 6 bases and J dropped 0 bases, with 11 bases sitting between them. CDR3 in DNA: TGTGCCAGCAGGCTGGGACATACGAACACCGGGGAGCTGTTTTTT. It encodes CASRLGHTNTGELFF.

DNA of the CDR3: TGTGCCAGCTCACCACGGCGGGCCTCTGGAAACACCATATATTTT. Translating it yields CASSPRRASGNTIYF. J is TRBJ1-3 and V is TRBV18, with D unresolved. This CDR3 has 15 residues. V was shortened by 1 base and J by 0 bases, with 7 bases between the two germline ends. The germline CDR1 and CDR2 sequences are KGHSH and LQKENI. The full variable domain, with the rest looked up from reference TRBV18 and TRBJ1-3, is NAGVMQNPRHLVRRRGQEARLRCSPMKGHSHVYWYRQLPEEGLKFMVYLQKENIIDESGMPKERFSAEFPKEGPSILRIQQVVRGDSAAYFCASSPRRASGNTIYFGEGSWLTVV.

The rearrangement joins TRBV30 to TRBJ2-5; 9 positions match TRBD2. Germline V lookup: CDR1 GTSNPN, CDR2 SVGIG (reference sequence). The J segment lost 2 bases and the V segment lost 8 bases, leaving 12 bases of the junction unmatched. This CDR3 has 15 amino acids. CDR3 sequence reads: CAGRPGLAGQETQYF. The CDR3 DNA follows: TGTGCCGGACGTCCTGGGCTAGCGGGACAAGAGACCCAGTACTTC.

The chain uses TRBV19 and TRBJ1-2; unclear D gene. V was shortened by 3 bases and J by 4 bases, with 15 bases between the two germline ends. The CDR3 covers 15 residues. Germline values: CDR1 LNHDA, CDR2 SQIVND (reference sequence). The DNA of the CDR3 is TGTGCCAGTAGTATGATATCTGCGGGGTTCTATGGCTACACCTTC. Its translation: CASSMISAGFYGYTF.